This entry lists 10 T cell receptor beta chains sequenced from one sample in a study of CD8 T cell repertoires and HIV-1 epitope variants. Profiling relied on immunoSEQ multiplex PCR, and the TCRdb table lists in-frame clones only, not all of them. The data hold roughly 100,000 clones, with roughly 80% observed a single time. The source material was uncultured baseline CD8+ T cells from peripheral blood mononuclear cells (PBMCs). The origin of the receptors is a male donor with HIV.

This clone was counted a single time. The V and J genes are TRBV28 and TRBJ1-1; D not certain. The CDR3 is 12 residues long. The V gene's germline CDR1 is MDHEN and CDR2 SYDVKM. The germline V and J ends were trimmed by 3 bases and 4 bases, with 6 bases remaining between them. The CDR3 sequence is CASSFHVTEAFF. The CDR3 DNA reads TGTGCCAGCAGTTTCCACGTCACTGAAGCTTTCTTT.

This chain uses TRBV6-5 with TRBJ2-1; maybe TRBD2 (5 bases). V was clipped by 2 bases and J by 7 bases, with 18 bases between them. CDR3 length: 16 amino acids. Germline V CDR1 and CDR2: MNHEY, SVGAGI. This CDR3 is CASSYGVWESLNEQFF. CDR3 DNA sequence: TGTGCCAGCAGTTACGGGGTGTGGGAGTCTCTAAATGAGCAGTTCTTC.

The V gene is TRBV7-9, the J gene TRBJ2-5; no firm D call. Trimming removed 5 bases from V and 4 bases from J, with 14 bases in between. Looked up from germline, CDR1 is SEHNR and CDR2 is FQNEAQ (reference sequence). This CDR3 has 14 amino acids. In DNA, the CDR3 is TGTGCCAGCAGCCCACCCGGCCTTCGAGAGACCCAGTACTTC. Its translation is CASSPPGLRETQYF.

This chain joins TRBV18 and TRBJ2-1, with D unclear. V was pared by 3 bases and J by 8 bases, with 14 bases between. CDR1 and CDR2 (germline): KGHSH, LQKENI. CDR3 size: 14 residues. DNA of the CDR3: TGTGCCAGCTCACCCACTGGCGTCACGGATGAGCAGTTCTTC. It specifies CASSPTGVTDEQFF.

The chain uses TRBV19 and TRBJ2-4; 7 bases map to TRBD1. From germline, CDR1 is LNHDA and CDR2 SQIVND (reference sequence). J lost 6 bases, V lost 8 bases, and 10 bases had no gene match. The CDR3 is 14 amino acids. The CDR3 DNA follows: TGTGCCAGTTCCGCCCCGACAGGGCCAAACATTCAGTACTTC. Protein: CASSAPTGPNIQYF.

The chain employs TRBV11-2 and TRBJ1-4, with D possibly matching TRBD1 (5 bases). The ends were cut back, 4 bases at V and 6 bases at J, with 15 bases in the middle. Germline V gives CDR1 SGHAT, CDR2 FQNNGV. This CDR3 is 15 amino acids long. CDR3 residues: CASSSDGASDEKLFF. The CDR3 DNA is TGTGCCAGCAGCTCAGACGGGGCTTCAGATGAAAAACTGTTTTTT.

The rearrangement links TRBV18 to TRBJ1-1, with TRBD1 matching over 7 bases. The CDR3 covers 15 residues. V shed 4 bases, J shed 0 bases, and the junction held 5 bases outside the gene matches. The V gene's germline CDR1 is KGHSH and CDR2 LQKENI. The CDR3 here is CASSQRQGMNTEAFF. CDR3 nucleotide sequence: TGTGCCAGCTCACAACGACAGGGAATGAACACTGAAGCTTTCTTT.

This clone appeared a single time. The chain couples TRBV7-6 to TRBJ2-5; TRBD2 matches at 10 bases. V trimming: 8 bases; J trimming: 5 bases; junction bases outside the gene matches: 8. The CDR3 spans 14 residues. Germline V gene lookup returns CDR1 SGHVS and CDR2 FNYEAQ. The CDR3 nucleotides are TGTGCCAGCTCTGAGCGGGAGGGCTGGGAGACCCAGTACTTC. Translating it yields CASSEREGWETQYF.

V is TRBV7-9 and J is TRBJ2-3; 11 bases line up with TRBD2. The germline CDR1 and CDR2 sequences are SEHNR and FQNEAQ (reference sequence). The CDR3 is 14 amino acids. V dropped 1 base and J dropped 11; count of bases not matched to a gene: 5. The CDR3 protein is CASSLGGLAVLQYF. The CDR3 DNA reads as TGTGCCAGCAGCTTAGGGGGACTAGCGGTACTGCAGTATTTT.

V is TRBV5-6 and J is TRBJ2-7; the D is unclear. Germline loops: CDR1 SGHDT, CDR2 YYEEEE. The germline V and J ends were trimmed by 2 bases and 4 bases, with 7 bases remaining between them. The CDR3 contains 12 residues. The CDR3 is CASSFAEYEQYF. CDR3 nucleotide sequence: TGTGCCAGCAGCTTCGCCGAGTACGAGCAGTACTTC. Full variable domain (missing parts from reference TRBV5-6 and TRBJ2-7): DAGVTQSPTHLIKTRGQQVTLRCSPKSGHDTVSWYQQALGQGPQFIFQYYEEEERQRGNFPDRFSGHQFPNYSSELNVNALLLGDSALYLCASSFAEYEQYFGPGTRLTVT.